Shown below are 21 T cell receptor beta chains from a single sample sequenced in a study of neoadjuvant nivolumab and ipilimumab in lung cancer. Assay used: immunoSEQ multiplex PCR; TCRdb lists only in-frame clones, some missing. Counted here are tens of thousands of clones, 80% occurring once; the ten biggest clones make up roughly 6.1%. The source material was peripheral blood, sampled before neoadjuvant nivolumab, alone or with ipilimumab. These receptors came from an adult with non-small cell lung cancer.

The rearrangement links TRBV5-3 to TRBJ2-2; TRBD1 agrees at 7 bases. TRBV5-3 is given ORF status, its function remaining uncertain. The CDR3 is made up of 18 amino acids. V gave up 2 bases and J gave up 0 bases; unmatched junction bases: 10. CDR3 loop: CARSFEGAGLANTGELFF. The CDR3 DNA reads TGTGCCAGAAGCTTCGAGGGGGCGGGCCTCGCGAACACCGGGGAGCTGTTTTTT.

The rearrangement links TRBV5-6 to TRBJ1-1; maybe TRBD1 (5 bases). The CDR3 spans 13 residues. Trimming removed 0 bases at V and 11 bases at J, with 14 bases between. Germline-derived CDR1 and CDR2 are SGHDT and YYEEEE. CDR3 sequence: CASSLGMGQWAFF. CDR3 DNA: TGTGCCAGCAGCTTGGGGATGGGGCAGTGGGCTTTCTTT.

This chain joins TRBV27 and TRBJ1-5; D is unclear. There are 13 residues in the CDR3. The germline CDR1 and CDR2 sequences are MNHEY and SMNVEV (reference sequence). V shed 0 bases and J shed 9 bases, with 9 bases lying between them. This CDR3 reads CASSLSENTPQHF. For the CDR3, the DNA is TGTGCCAGCAGTTTATCGGAGAACACGCCCCAGCATTTT.

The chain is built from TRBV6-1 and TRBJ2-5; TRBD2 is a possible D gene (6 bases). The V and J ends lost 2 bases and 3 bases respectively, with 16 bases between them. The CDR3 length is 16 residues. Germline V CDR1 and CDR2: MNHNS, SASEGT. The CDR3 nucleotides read TGTGCCAGCAGTGAATGGGCGGGGCAAGGCGAAGAGACCCAGTACTTC. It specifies CASSEWAGQGEETQYF.

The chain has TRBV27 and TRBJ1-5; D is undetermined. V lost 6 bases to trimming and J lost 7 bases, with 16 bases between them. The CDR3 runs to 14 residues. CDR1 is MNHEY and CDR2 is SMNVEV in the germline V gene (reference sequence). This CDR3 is CASRPSRLGQPQHF. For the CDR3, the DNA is TGTGCCAGCAGACCGTCCCGCTTGGGGCAGCCCCAGCATTTT.

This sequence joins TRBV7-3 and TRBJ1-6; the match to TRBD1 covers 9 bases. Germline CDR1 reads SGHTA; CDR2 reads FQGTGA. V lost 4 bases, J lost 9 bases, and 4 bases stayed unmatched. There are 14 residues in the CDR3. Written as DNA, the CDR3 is TGTGCCAGCAGCTCCGCGGGACAGGGTTCACCCCTCCACTTT. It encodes CASSSAGQGSPLHF.

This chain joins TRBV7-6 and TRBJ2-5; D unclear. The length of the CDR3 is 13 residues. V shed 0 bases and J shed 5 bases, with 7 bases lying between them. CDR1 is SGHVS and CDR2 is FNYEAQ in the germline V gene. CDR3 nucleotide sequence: TGTGCCAGCAGCTTAGCCACCCAGGAGACCCAGTACTTC. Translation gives CASSLATQETQYF.

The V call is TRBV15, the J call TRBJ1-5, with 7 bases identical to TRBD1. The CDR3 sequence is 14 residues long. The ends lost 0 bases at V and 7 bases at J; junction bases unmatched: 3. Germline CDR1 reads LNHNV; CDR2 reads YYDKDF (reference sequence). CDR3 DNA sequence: TGTGCCACCAGCAGAGACAGGGGGTGGCAGCCCCAGCATTTT. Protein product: CATSRDRGWQPQHF. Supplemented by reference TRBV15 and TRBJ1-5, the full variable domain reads DAMVIQNPRYQVTQFGKPVTLSCSQTLNHNVMYWYQQKSSQAPKLLFHYYDKDFNNEADTPDNFQSRRPNTSFCFLDIRSPGLGDTAMYLCATSRDRGWQPQHFGDGTRLSIL.

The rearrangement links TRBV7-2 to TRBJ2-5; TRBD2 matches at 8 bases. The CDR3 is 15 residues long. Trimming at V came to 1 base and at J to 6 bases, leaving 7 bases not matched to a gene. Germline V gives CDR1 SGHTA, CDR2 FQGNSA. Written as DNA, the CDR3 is TGTGCCAGCAGCTTAGACGGGGGGGCGGGAAAGACCCAGTACTTC. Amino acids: CASSLDGGAGKTQYF.

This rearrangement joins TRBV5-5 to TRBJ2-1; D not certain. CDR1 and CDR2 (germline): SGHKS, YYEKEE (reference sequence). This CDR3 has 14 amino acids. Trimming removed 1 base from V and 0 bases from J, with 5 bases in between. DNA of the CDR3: TGTGCCAGCAGCTTGACGGACTCCTACAATGAGCAGTTCTTC. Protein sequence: CASSLTDSYNEQFF.

CDR3 coding DNA: TGTGCCAGCAGCTTCCTAGATCGCGGGGAGCTGTTTTTT. Translation gives CASSFLDRGELFF. J is TRBJ2-2 and V is TRBV7-3; D remains ambiguous. The CDR3 has 13 residues. Trimming took 3 bases from V and 7 from J, leaving 9 bases between them. CDR1 and CDR2 (germline): SGHTA, FQGTGA.

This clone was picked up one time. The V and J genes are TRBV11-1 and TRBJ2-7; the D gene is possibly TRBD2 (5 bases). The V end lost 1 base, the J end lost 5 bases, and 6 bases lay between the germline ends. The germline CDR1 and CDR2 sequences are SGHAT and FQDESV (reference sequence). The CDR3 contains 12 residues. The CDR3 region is CASSLEGDEQYF. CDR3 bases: TGTGCCAGCAGCTTAGAGGGAGACGAGCAGTACTTC.

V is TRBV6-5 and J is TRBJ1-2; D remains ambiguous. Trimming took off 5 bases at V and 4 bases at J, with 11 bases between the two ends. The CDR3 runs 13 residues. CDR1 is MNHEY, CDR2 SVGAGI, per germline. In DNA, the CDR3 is TGTGCCAGCAGTACAGTTGTTGGCTATGGCTACACCTTC. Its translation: CASSTVVGYGYTF.

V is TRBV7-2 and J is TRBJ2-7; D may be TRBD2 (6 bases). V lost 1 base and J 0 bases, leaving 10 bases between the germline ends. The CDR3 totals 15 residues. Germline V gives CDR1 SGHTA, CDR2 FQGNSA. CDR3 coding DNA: TGTGCCAGCAGCTTAGGCGGGAAGAGCTCCTACGAGCAGTACTTC. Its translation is CASSLGGKSSYEQYF.

CDR3 in DNA: TGCGCCAGCAGCCAAGATATAAGACAGCCAGTCTATGGCTACACCTTC. Amino acid sequence: CASSQDIRQPVYGYTF. The genes are TRBV4-1 and TRBJ1-2; TRBD1 is a possible D gene (5 bases). The CDR3 totals 16 residues. The germline V gene encodes CDR1 MGHRA and CDR2 YSYEKL. Trimming took 0 bases from V and 4 from J, leaving 15 bases between them.

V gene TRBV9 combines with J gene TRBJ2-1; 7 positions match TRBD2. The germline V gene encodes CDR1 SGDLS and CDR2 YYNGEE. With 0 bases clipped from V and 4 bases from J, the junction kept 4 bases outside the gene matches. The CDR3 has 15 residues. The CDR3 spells CASSVGGGVYNEQFF. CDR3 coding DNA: TGTGCCAGCAGCGTAGGCGGGGGAGTATACAATGAGCAGTTCTTC. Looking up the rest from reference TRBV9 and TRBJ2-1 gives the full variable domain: DSGVTQTPKHLITATGQRVTLRCSPRSGDLSVYWYQQSLDQGLQFLIQYYNGEERAKGNILERFSAQQFPDLHSELNLSSLELGDSALYFCASSVGGGVYNEQFFGPGTRLTVL.

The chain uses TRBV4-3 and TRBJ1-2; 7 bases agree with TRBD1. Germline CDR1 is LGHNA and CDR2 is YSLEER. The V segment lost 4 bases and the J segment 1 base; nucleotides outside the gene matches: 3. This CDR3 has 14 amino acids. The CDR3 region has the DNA TGCGCCAGCAGCCCGGGACAGCTTAACTATGGCTACACCTTC. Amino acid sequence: CASSPGQLNYGYTF.

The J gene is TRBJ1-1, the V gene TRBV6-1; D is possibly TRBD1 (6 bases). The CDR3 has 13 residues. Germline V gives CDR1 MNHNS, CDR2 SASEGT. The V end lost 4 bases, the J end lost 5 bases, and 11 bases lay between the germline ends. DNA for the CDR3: TGTGCCAGCAGTGGCCACAGGGATACTGAAGCTTTCTTT. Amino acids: CASSGHRDTEAFF.

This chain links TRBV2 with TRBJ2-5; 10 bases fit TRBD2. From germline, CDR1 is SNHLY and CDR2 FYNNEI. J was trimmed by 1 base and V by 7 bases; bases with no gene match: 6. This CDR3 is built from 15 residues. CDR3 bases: TGTGCCAGCAACTTAGCGGGGGGATTCCAAGAGACCCAGTACTTC. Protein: CASNLAGGFQETQYF.

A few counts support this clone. CDR3 region: CASSHPTVNTEAFF. As DNA, the CDR3 is TGCGCCAGCAGCCATCCAACAGTGAACACTGAAGCTTTCTTT. The chain couples TRBV4-1 to TRBJ1-1; D unresolved. CDR1 and CDR2 (germline): MGHRA, YSYEKL. The CDR3 covers 14 residues. V lost 3 bases and J 0 bases, leaving 8 bases between the germline ends.

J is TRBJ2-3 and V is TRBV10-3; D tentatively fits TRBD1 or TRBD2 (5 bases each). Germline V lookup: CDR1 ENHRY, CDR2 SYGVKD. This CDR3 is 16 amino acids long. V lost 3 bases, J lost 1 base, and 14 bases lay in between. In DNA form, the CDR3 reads TGTGCCATCAGTGATGGGGCCGCCGGGGGCACAGATACGCAGTATTTT. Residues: CAISDGAAGGTDTQYF.